The subject of this entry is one T cell receptor beta chain. Its antigen target is currently unknown. Base qualities were left out, and no much larger clone turns up one base away. This entry comes from a study of OX40 agonist ivuxolimab in advanced cancers. About the study as a whole: Ivuxolimab, which targeted the costimulatory receptor OX40 (CD134), was an agonistic, fully human IgG2 monoclonal antibody. Intravenous ivuxolimab was administered to patients every 2 weeks at six dose levels: 0.01, 0.1, 0.3, 1.5, 3 and 10 mg/kg. Among the approximately 50 dose-escalation patients, 19 had hepatocellular carcinoma, about 15 melanoma, 9 renal cell carcinoma and 9 head and neck cancer. In the dose-escalation cohort, 82.7% of patients were male, and the mean age was roughly 60 years, with a range of roughly 20 to 80. Patients were allowed to have had prior anti-PD-1, anti-PD-L1 or anti-CTLA-4 therapy, and 40% of the dose-escalation patients had previously received checkpoint inhibitors. Partial responses occurred in three dose-escalation patients: two with cutaneous melanoma and one with hepatocellular carcinoma. The point of sequencing TCRbeta in the periphery was to test whether ivuxolimab changed TCR sequence diversity and drove clonal T-cell expansion. The paper reports the monotherapy dose-escalation portion (N ≈ 52 patients) of the phase I ivuxolimab trial.

Patients with autoimmune disease history or receiving systemic immunosuppression were excluded from the trial. In every dose cohort, peripheral blood was drawn for TCR sequencing at baseline, cycle 4 day 1, and cycle 7 day 1. The samples were taken from a phase I, first-in-human, multicenter, open-label dose-escalation trial of ivuxolimab. Adults with locally advanced or metastatic melanoma, renal cell, hepatocellular, or head and neck squamous cell carcinoma were enrolled in the trial. Before TCR sequencing, CD4+ T cells and CD8+ T cells were sorted from peripheral blood as separate populations. For sequencing of the TCRbeta CDR3 region, genomic DNA was extracted from the sorted cells. The immunoSEQ Assay was used to sequence the TCRbeta CDR3 regions. TCRdb carries this immuneACCESS record with in-frame sequences only. Its versions omit some clonotypes, under half of them owing to an unresolved V gene in the studies checked, with the rest unexplained. Recorded for this sample are 87,000 or so clones; about 87% of them occurred a single time. Under 2% of the sample lies in the top ten.

General conclusions and limits of the study: Partial responders in the 0.1-3.0 mg/kg groups had among the lowest normalized peripheral clonal expansion, especially among CD8+ T cells. After ivuxolimab, CD8+ T cells had more expanded clones than CD4+ T cells on average. Low levels of normalized T-cell clonal expansion were also seen in some patients who did not respond. At doses from 0.1 to 3.0 mg/kg, clonal expansion was seen in both CD4+ and CD8+ blood T cells between baseline and week 6. Which antigens the clonally expanded peripheral T cells were specific for was not determined.

CDR1 MNHNS and CDR2 SASEGT were looked up in the germline V gene. There are 14 amino acids in the CDR3, from cysteine to phenylalanine inclusive. Only CDR3 DNA is held: 42 bases, read in frame from base 1. V lost 3 bases and J lost 2 bases; the stretch between them is 11 bases long. The sequence came from an adult with an advanced solid tumor such as melanoma, head and neck, liver or kidney cancer. The sequencing here drew on CD4+ or CD8+ T cells sorted from blood, taken in a trial of the OX40 agonist ivuxolimab. The chain was built from TRBV6-1 and TRBJ2-7; the D gene could be TRBD1 or TRBD2, each one agreeing over 5 bases. The CDR3 has the sequence CASSDGGQTYEQYF. In nucleotides, the sequence is TGTGCCAGCAGTGATGGGGGTCAGACCTACGAGCAGTACTTC.